This TCR beta chain was sequenced during a study of PD-1 blockade in mismatch repair-deficient tumors (dated 2017 in TCRdb). In terms of the full investigation: The trial enrolled 86 consecutive patients with roughly twelve mismatch repair-deficient cancer types between late 2013 and late 2016, all previously treated and progressing. Tumor-associated T cell clones were tracked in the peripheral blood of patients responding to PD-1 blockade by deep sequencing of TCR CDR3 regions.

A word on this clone: It has no known antigen specificity. No base quality values were provided; no much bigger clone lies one nucleotide off.

Mismatch repair deficiency in every enrolled patient was established by polymerase chain reaction or immunohistochemistry. TCR sequencing was performed for three patients who responded to pembrolizumab therapy. Pembrolizumab PD-1 blockade was prospectively tested in advanced mismatch repair-deficient cancers, regardless of tissue of origin, in the phase II trial. Peripheral blood T cell samples were collected serially, before PD-1 blockade began and at several time points afterward. The timing of each blood sample was reported as weeks after the first dose of pembrolizumab. V has 3 bases trimmed and J has 8 bases trimmed; junction bases matching no gene number 5. Taken from cysteine to phenylalanine, the CDR3 has 15 residues. Here the CDR3 DNA is all that survives: 45 bases in frame from base 1. The germline V gene (reference sequence) yields LNHDA for CDR1 and SQIVND for CDR2. Overall study outcomes, separate from this receptor: Clones residing in the tumor, which were often undetectable in blood before treatment, expanded quickly after pembrolizumab and then contracted, generally before radiologic responses.

Library preparation used the immunoSEQ multiplex PCR assay. The immuneACCESS repertoire file appears here via TCRdb, limited to in-frame rearrangements. These files lack a portion of the clones; in checked studies, under half of the deficit traces to unresolved V genes, and the cause of the others is not known. Across this sample there are 100,000 or so clones, with under 90% seen only once. Clones ranked in the top ten supply around 6.6% of the sample. This receptor was obtained from an adult with mismatch repair-deficient cancer. Rearrangement joined TRBV19 to TRBJ2-1, with 12 bases matching TRBD2. Material: peripheral blood, obtained 30 to 36 weeks after starting pembrolizumab. In nucleotide form, the sequence is TGTGCCAGTAGTATTACTAGCGGGAGGATGCATGAGCAGTTCTTC. This codes for CASSITSGRMHEQFF.